This T cell receptor beta chain is from a study of identical twins (dated by TCRdb to about 2016). With respect to the entire study: The study deep-sequenced TCR alpha and beta repertoires from monozygotic twins, unrelated adults of various ages and cord blood to test whether fetal clonotypes persist. To rule out contamination, the twin experiments were replicated at different times with different library preparation protocols.

From its cysteine to its phenylalanine, the CDR3 spans 12 amino acids. CDR3 DNA is the only sequence kept; it has 36 bases, read in frame from the first base. Relative to germline, V is 3 bases shorter and J is 7 bases shorter, with 7 bases between their ends. CDR1 SNHLY and CDR2 FYNNEI are derived from the germline V gene. Of note for this clonotype: What this receptor recognizes is not known. No much larger clonotype is one base removed from it; base qualities were not supplied.

The library was generated by 5' RACE. The sample was run on an Illumina HiSeq 2000. A universal primer binding site was introduced by template switching, and a unique molecular identifier was present in the final cDNA, enabling accurate counting of TCR cDNA molecules. Specific primers in the conserved constant-segment region were used to synthesize first-strand cDNA for the TCR alpha and beta chains. To control for contamination, each cDNA library was double barcoded with a SMART-Mk sample barcode plus Illumina barcodes. TruSeq adapter sequences and Illumina sample barcodes were added in two successive PCR steps. Sequencing of the TCR alpha and beta cDNA libraries was done on the Illumina HiSeq platform using custom primers. As for the original processing: Unique molecular identifiers were extracted from raw reads with MiGEC, and CDR3 positions were determined with MiXCR. For each individual, recombination models were inferred using an EM algorithm with the repgenHMM and IGoR tools. The analysis of shared clonotypes was done with the tcR package in R, with sharing normalized by the product of cloneset sizes. To study raw recombination without the effects of thymic and clonal selection, out-of-frame nonproductive sequences were analyzed. TCRdb took the public reads, trimmed them with fastp at Q25, ran MiXCR for clone calling and kept in-frame beta chains. Each record represents a unique CDR3 protein, reported with the most common genes and DNA among its rows. The V and J calls, along with clone size, are taken from TCRdb and not from the paper's own processing. This sample is represented by some 300,000 distinct CDR3 sequences; 10% to 15% of them were singletons. The biggest ten clones account for 7.2% of the sample.

Only healthy Caucasian donors were included. The twin cohort comprised three pairs of female monozygotic twins, all aged about 18 to 30 years. Positive isolation kits from Invitrogen were used to isolate the CD4+ and CD8+ T cell populations. Broad study findings and their caveats: Abundant cord blood beta clonotypes had fewer insertions, young adult naive repertoires showed a similar but weaker trend, and memory repertoires showed no such trend. Compared with coincidental sharing between unrelated individuals, out-of-frame TCR alpha sequences shared between twins showed an excess of sequences with low generation probability. Out-of-frame TCR alpha sharing in monozygotic twins was systematically underestimated by recombination models, whereas sharing between unrelated individuals was in agreement with the recombination models. In beta out-of-frame sequences, excess twin sharing was weaker, because having fewer shared sequences lowered the signal-to-noise ratio. Because the same donors could not be followed over many years, the conclusions relied on cross-sectional statistical analysis. Invariant T cells such as MAIT and iNKT could partly confound zero-insertion analyses, although diverse VJ usage argued against such confounding for most clonotypes.

This same sample was also part of a study on yellow fever vaccine responses in identical twins. From that second study: According to the authors, the vaccine-induced T cell response in identical twins seemed to be partly convergent and partly specific to each individual. In the study, vaccine-responding T cell clones were precisely tracked in identical twins.

Material for sequencing was CD8+ T cells sorted from blood. The rearranged chain carries TRBV2 and TRBJ2-1, and TRBD2 may be the D gene, going by 6 matching bases. The receptor comes from a woman between 18 and 29 years old in good health. The CDR3 protein: CASSDGRNEQFF. The nucleotides are TGTGCCAGCAGTGATGGGAGGAATGAGCAGTTCTTC.